Shown below are 21 T cell receptor beta chains from a single sample sequenced in a study of T cell repertoires in cytomegalovirus infection. Each CDR3 protein gets one entry after TCRdb re-called the reads with MiXCR. Among 150,000 or so distinct CDR3 sequences listed, about 6.5% were seen once. The sample comprised PBMCs. The origin of the receptors is a human donor in good health (CMV status not recorded). Some clones in this sample may be carry-over from other donors' samples.

This clonotype has only a few counts. This chain uses TRBV20-1 with TRBJ1-2; the D gene is possibly TRBD1 (5 bases). The CDR3 has 13 residues. The germline gives CDR1 DFQATT, CDR2 SNEGSKA (reference sequence). V lost 3 bases and J 7 bases, leaving 15 bases between the germline ends. Here the CDR3 reads CSARSQGMSGYTF. The DNA for the CDR3 is TGCAGTGCTAGGTCCCAGGGAATGAGTGGCTACACCTTC.

This clonotype was found many times. This chain uses TRBV7-2 with TRBJ1-6, with a tentative D call TRBD1 (6 bases). This CDR3 contains 14 residues. Germline CDR1 reads SGHTA; CDR2 reads FQGNSA. V was cut by 5 bases and J by 9 bases, with 14 bases left in between. The CDR3 DNA follows: TGTGCCAGCAGCCCGACCGGGACACTTTCACCCCTCCACTTT. Translation: CASSPTGTLSPLHF.

Only a few counts were recorded for this clonotype. This chain joins TRBV6-6 and TRBJ2-2; 12 bases align to TRBD2. The CDR3 loop spans 15 amino acids. The trim removed 6 bases at V and 5 bases at J, leaving 4 bases unmatched. CDR1 is MNHNY and CDR2 is SVGAGI in the germline V gene (reference sequence). The CDR3 nucleotides read TGTGCCAGCAGCCGAGGGACTAGCGGGACCGGGGAGCTGTTTTTT. The encoded protein is CASSRGTSGTGELFF.

This clonotype was counted at least ten times. The chain recombines TRBV7-2 with TRBJ2-5; unclear D gene. The germline V gene has CDR1 SGHTA and CDR2 FQGNSA. Trimming took off 3 bases at V and 5 bases at J, with 4 bases between the two ends. The CDR3 sequence is 11 residues long. The CDR3 reads CASSFSETQYF. The CDR3 nucleotides are TGTGCCAGCAGCTTTTCCGAGACCCAGTACTTC.

This clonotype was seen many times. In DNA form, the CDR3 reads TGTGCCAGCAGCCCGACGGGGAGTGGTGAAGCTTTCTTT. Translation gives CASSPTGSGEAFF. V usage is TRBV7-3 and J usage is TRBJ1-1; no reliable D call. V was pared by 5 bases and J by 7 bases, with 14 bases between. The CDR3 is 13 amino acids. Germline V gene lookup returns CDR1 SGHTA and CDR2 FQGTGA. The full variable domain, in which reference TRBV7-3 and TRBJ1-1 provide the parts outside the CDR3, is GAGVSQTPSNKVTEKGKYVELRCDPISGHTALYWYRQSLGQGPEFLIYFQGTGAADDSGLPNDRFFAVRPEGSVSTLKIQRTERGDSAVYLCASSPTGSGEAFFGQGTRLTVV.

This clonotype was counted many times. J is TRBJ1-5 and V is TRBV7-9; tentatively, D is TRBD1 (5 bases). V lost 5 bases to trimming and J lost 9 bases, with 11 bases between them. From germline, CDR1 is SEHNR and CDR2 FQNEAQ (reference sequence). CDR3 length: 12 residues. CDR3 residues: CASSLRDGPQHF. CDR3 nucleotide sequence: TGTGCCAGCAGCCTCCGGGACGGGCCCCAGCATTTT.

The chain employs TRBV4-1 and TRBJ2-3; 7 bases fit TRBD1. The CDR3 loop spans 17 amino acids. Looked up from germline, CDR1 is MGHRA and CDR2 is YSYEKL. J was trimmed by 4 bases and V by 4 bases; bases with no gene match: 14. CDR3 bases: TGCGCCAGCAGCCGAGCCTCAGGGGGTCTCACCGCAGATACGCAGTATTTT. This codes for CASSRASGGLTADTQYF.

This clonotype appeared many times. The J gene is TRBJ2-1, the V gene TRBV20-1; 12 bases map to TRBD2. Trimming removed 0 bases from V and 4 bases from J; junction bases left unmatched: 10. Looked up from germline, CDR1 is DFQATT and CDR2 is SNEGSKA (reference sequence). This CDR3 is built from 18 residues. CDR3 protein: CSARELAGGRRGYNEQFF. CDR3 DNA sequence: TGCAGTGCTAGAGAACTAGCGGGGGGCCGGAGGGGGTACAATGAGCAGTTCTTC.

The chain uses TRBV20-1 and TRBJ1-2; a weak D match, TRBD1 (5 bases). The CDR3 consists of 15 residues. The germline V and J ends were trimmed by 3 bases and 0 bases, with 14 bases remaining between them. Per germline, CDR1 DFQATT and CDR2 SNEGSKA (reference sequence). CDR3 residues: CSASSGRDPNYGYTF. The CDR3 DNA reads TGCAGTGCTAGTAGCGGTAGGGACCCTAACTATGGCTACACCTTC.

This clonotype was seen many times. The J gene is TRBJ2-1, the V gene TRBV28, with D possibly TRBD1 on 6 matching bases. V lost 2 bases, J lost 1 base, and 12 bases lay in between. CDR3 size: 16 residues. Germline V gene lookup returns CDR1 MDHEN and CDR2 SYDVKM. The chain's CDR3 is CASSLTVQGSYNEQFF. The CDR3 nucleotides are TGTGCCAGCAGTTTAACAGTCCAGGGGTCCTACAATGAGCAGTTCTTC.

This clonotype occurred a few times. J is TRBJ2-1 and V is TRBV2; 8 nucleotides match TRBD2. The CDR3 contains 14 residues. CDR1 is SNHLY, CDR2 FYNNEI, per germline. V lost 6 bases, J lost 4 bases, and 5 bases stayed unmatched. The chain's CDR3 is CASRITSGYNEQFF. Written as DNA, the CDR3 is TGTGCCAGCAGGATCACTAGCGGATACAATGAGCAGTTCTTC.

This clonotype was observed many times. The V call is TRBV14, the J call TRBJ1-1, with 7 nucleotides matching TRBD1. V trimming: 0 bases; J trimming: 4 bases; junction bases outside the gene matches: 11. CDR1 is SGHDN and CDR2 is FVKESK in the germline V gene. This CDR3 spans 17 amino acids. The CDR3 DNA reads as TGTGCCAGCAGCCAAGATGGTGACAGGGCCGTGGTCACTGAAGCTTTCTTT. This gives the protein CASSQDGDRAVVTEAFF.

Judged by abundance, this clonotype is medium-sized. This chain joins TRBV7-2 and TRBJ2-3, with D unresolved. V lost 4 bases, J lost 0 bases, and 8 bases lay in between. The CDR3 length is 14 residues. Germline V gene lookup returns CDR1 SGHTA and CDR2 FQGNSA. Here the CDR3 reads CASSSDGSTDTQYF. The CDR3 nucleotides are TGTGCCAGCAGCTCGGACGGAAGCACAGATACGCAGTATTTT.

There are many counts of this clonotype. This chain uses TRBV12-3 or TRBV12-4 with TRBJ2-5; 15 nucleotides align to TRBD2. This CDR3 is built from 16 residues. V lost 6 bases to trimming and J lost 5 bases; unmatched junction nucleotides: 7. CDR3: CASSRTSGGVGETQYF. The CDR3 nucleotides are TGTGCCAGCAGCCGGACTAGCGGGGGGGTTGGGGAGACCCAGTACTTC.

This clonotype has a count of ten or more. The gene calls are TRBV7-9 and TRBJ1-6; TRBD1 might be the D (6 bases). Germline assignment: CDR1 SEHNR and CDR2 FQNEAQ (reference sequence). V dropped 4 bases and J dropped 7 bases, with 11 bases sitting between them. This CDR3 contains 14 residues. The CDR3 region has the DNA TGTGCCAGCAGCTCAGACAGGTCCAATTCACCCCTCCACTTT. This sequence encodes CASSSDRSNSPLHF.

This clonotype was counted at least ten times. The chain combines TRBV28 with TRBJ2-5, with D possibly being TRBD2 (6 bases). CDR1 and CDR2 from the germline V gene are MDHEN and SYDVKM. V lost 5 bases and J lost 5, with 15 bases in between. The CDR3 has 14 amino acids. The CDR3 DNA reads as TGTGCCAGCAGTGGACTCGGGAGACAGGAGACCCAGTACTTC. Residues: CASSGLGRQETQYF.

There are many counts of this clonotype. This chain links TRBV7-9 with TRBJ1-6; D is ambiguous. CDR3 size: 17 residues. CDR1 and CDR2 (germline): SEHNR, FQNEAQ (reference sequence). Trimming removed 5 bases at V and 0 bases at J, with 14 bases between. For the CDR3, the DNA is TGTGCCAGCAGCCCCGCGGACGTGAGCTCCTATAATTCACCCCTCCACTTT. This codes for CASSPADVSSYNSPLHF.

This clonotype came up many times. This chain joins TRBV7-8 and TRBJ2-3, with 12 bases identical to TRBD2. Trimming at V came to 1 base and at J to 0 bases, leaving 5 bases not matched to a gene. This CDR3 contains 18 residues. Germline V gene data show CDR1 as SGHVS and CDR2 as FQNEAQ. CDR3 DNA sequence: TGTGCCAGCAGCTTAGTCACTAGCGGGGGGACCAGCACAGATACGCAGTATTTT. Its translation: CASSLVTSGGTSTDTQYF.

This clonotype was seen ten or more times. The V gene is TRBV11-2, the J gene TRBJ1-1; TRBD1 might be the D (6 bases). CDR3 length: 15 residues. V was cut by 5 bases and J by 4 bases, with 17 bases left in between. Germline V gene lookup returns CDR1 SGHAT and CDR2 FQNNGV. This CDR3 is CASSPRDTGPTEAFF. The CDR3, as DNA: TGTGCCAGCAGCCCCCGGGATACAGGGCCCACTGAAGCTTTCTTT.

There are a few counts of this clonotype. The chain has TRBV28 and TRBJ1-2; 7 positions agree with TRBD1. After removal of 6 bases from V and 3 bases from J, the junction contained 7 bases not matched to a gene. The CDR3 is made up of 14 amino acids. In germline, CDR1 is MDHEN, CDR2 SYDVKM. The CDR3 reads CASSQGGLYYGYTF. The CDR3 DNA sequence: TGTGCCAGCAGCCAGGGGGGACTATACTATGGCTACACCTTC.

This clonotype was observed at least ten times. The chain recombines TRBV5-1 with TRBJ2-5; 8 bases are a match to TRBD2. There are 16 residues in the CDR3. CDR1 is SGHRS and CDR2 is YFSETQ in the germline V gene. V was pared by 0 bases and J by 1 base, with 5 bases of the junction left unmatched. This chain's CDR3 is CASSLVGGGFQETQYF. The CDR3 bases are TGCGCCAGCAGCTTGGTCGGCGGGGGGTTCCAAGAGACCCAGTACTTC.